A single sample gave rise to the 22 T cell receptor beta chains below, sequenced in a study of shared clonotypes between healthy human individuals. The protocol was immunoSEQ multiplex PCR, while the TCRdb copy is restricted to in-frame clones and leaves out a portion. The sample carries 1 million to 1.2 million clones, around 77% recorded once. Sequenced sample: memory CD4+ T cells from PBMCs. Subset specified: CD45RA-negative fraction. The source of these receptors is a man aged 18 to 29 in good health. Some clones in this sample may be carry-over from other donors' samples.

This rearrangement joins TRBV6-5 to TRBJ2-2; no clear D. The germline V gene encodes CDR1 MNHEY and CDR2 SVGAGI. The CDR3 has 15 residues. The germline V and J ends were trimmed by 6 bases and 2 bases, with 13 bases remaining between them. This CDR3 is CASRLFALNTGELFF. CDR3 nucleotides: TGTGCCAGCAGACTATTCGCCTTAAACACCGGGGAGCTGTTTTTT.

This clone appeared once. The chain links TRBV5-4 to TRBJ2-7; 9 nucleotides match TRBD1. The CDR3 length is 14 residues. The V segment lost 1 base and the J segment 4 bases; nucleotides outside the gene matches: 3. Germline lookup yields CDR1 SGHNT and CDR2 YYREEE (reference sequence). This CDR3 is CASSLPGQGYEQYF. In nucleotides, the CDR3 is TGTGCCAGCAGCTTGCCCGGACAGGGGTACGAGCAGTACTTC.

This clone was counted a few times. The same CDR3 arises from other DNA sequences in this sample as well. V usage is TRBV6-5 and J usage is TRBJ1-5, with D maybe TRBD1 (6 bases). CDR1 and CDR2 from the germline V gene are MNHEY and SVGAGI. This CDR3 has 13 residues. Trimming pared 2 bases from V and 6 bases from J, leaving 8 bases between. CDR3 nucleotide sequence: TGTGCCAGCAGTTACGGGGGCGGTCAGCCCCAGCATTTT. It specifies CASSYGGGQPQHF.

This chain uses TRBV5-1 with TRBJ1-4; TRBD1 agrees at 7 bases. The CDR3 extends over 14 amino acids. With 4 bases clipped from V and 4 bases from J, the junction kept 4 bases outside the gene matches. CDR1 and CDR2 from the germline V gene are SGHRS and YFSETQ. Here the CDR3 reads CASSPGTVNEKLFF. DNA for the CDR3: TGCGCCAGCAGCCCCGGGACAGTTAATGAAAAACTGTTTTTT.

This chain uses TRBV7-2 with TRBJ2-3; 8 bases agree with TRBD2. This CDR3 comprises 16 residues. The trim removed 4 bases at V and 2 bases at J, leaving 8 bases unmatched. From germline, CDR1 is SGHTA and CDR2 FQGNSA. The CDR3, as DNA: TGTGCCAGCAGCTCTCTTGGCGGGAGGAACACAGATACGCAGTATTTT. As protein: CASSSLGGRNTDTQYF.

CDR3 residues: CASSATLTGELFF. The DNA for the CDR3 is TGTGCCAGCAGTGCTACACTAACCGGGGAGCTGTTTTTT. V is TRBV6-1 and J is TRBJ2-2; D is uncertain. Germline-derived CDR1 and CDR2 are MNHNS and SASEGT. The CDR3 spans 13 residues. The V end lost 4 bases, the J end lost 5 bases, and 8 bases lay between the germline ends.

This clone was seen only a few times. This rearrangement joins TRBV6-5 to TRBJ1-1; no reliable D call. The germline V gene has CDR1 MNHEY and CDR2 SVGAGI. The V and J ends lost 6 bases and 1 base respectively, with 9 bases between them. There are 13 residues in the CDR3. CDR3 DNA: TGTGCCAGCAGGTACGCCAGGAACACTGAAGCTTTCTTT. This gives the protein CASRYARNTEAFF.

This chain connects TRBV5-8 to TRBJ2-5; the D call may be TRBD1 or TRBD2 (5 bases each). The CDR3 is made up of 12 amino acids. Germline CDR1 and CDR2: SGHTS and YDEGEE. CDR3 nucleotides: TGTGCGATCACGAGGGGTGAAGAGACCCAGTACTTC. This encodes CAITRGEETQYF.

The chain carries TRBV5-1 and TRBJ1-1; D not resolved. V lost 5 bases and J 1 base, leaving 30 bases between the germline ends. The CDR3 length is 20 residues. Germline-derived CDR1 and CDR2 are SGHRS and YFSETQ. Here the CDR3 reads CASRSSTGVLIKVKNTEAFF. In DNA form, the CDR3 reads TGCGCCAGCAGGTCCTCAACTGGGGTCCTAATCAAAGTTAAGAACACTGAAGCTTTCTTT. Looking up the rest from reference TRBV5-1 and TRBJ1-1 gives the full variable domain: KAGVTQTPRYLIKTRGQQVTLSCSPISGHRSVSWYQQTPGQGLQFLFEYFSETQRNKGNFPGRFSGRQFSNSRSEMNVSTLELGDSALYLCASRSSTGVLIKVKNTEAFFGQGTRLTVV.

This chain connects TRBV7-9 to TRBJ2-3; 8 bases line up with TRBD1. Germline assignment: CDR1 SEHNR and CDR2 FQNEAQ (reference sequence). There are 14 residues in the CDR3. After removal of 5 bases from V and 4 bases from J, the junction contained 5 bases not matched to a gene. This CDR3 reads CASSQGAPPDTQYF. CDR3 DNA: TGTGCCAGCAGCCAGGGGGCGCCGCCAGATACGCAGTATTTT.

The chain carries TRBV18 and TRBJ2-1; D gene unclear. The CDR3 extends over 16 amino acids. V dropped 0 bases and J dropped 4 bases, with 13 bases sitting between them. Germline lookup yields CDR1 KGHSH and CDR2 LQKENI. DNA of the CDR3: TGTGCCAGCTCACCACCGGGCAAGTCAGTATACAATGAGCAGTTCTTC. Translation: CASSPPGKSVYNEQFF.

J is TRBJ1-4 and V is TRBV11-2; D gene unclear. The V end was cut by 5 bases, the J end by 8 bases, with 12 bases between. The CDR3 contains 13 residues. Germline CDR1 reads SGHAT; CDR2 reads FQNNGV. CDR3 nucleotides: TGTGCCAGCAGCCCCAGCGTGGGGGAAAAACTGTTTTTT. This gives the protein CASSPSVGEKLFF.

V is TRBV5-4 and J is TRBJ2-5, with D possibly TRBD2 on 5 matching bases. There are 15 residues in the CDR3. Trimming left V 2 bases short and J 1 base short, with 12 bases between. CDR1 and CDR2 (germline): SGHNT, YYREEE (reference sequence). For the CDR3, the DNA is TGTGCCAGCAGCTTCCCGAGGGTGGGCCAAGAGACCCAGTACTTC. As protein: CASSFPRVGQETQYF.

This chain uses TRBV29-1 with TRBJ2-1; TRBD2 matches 14 bases. The CDR3 extends over 16 amino acids. Trimming at V came to 6 bases and at J to 9 bases, leaving 13 bases not matched to a gene. Per the germline V gene, CDR1 is SQVTM and CDR2 is ANQGSEA. CDR3 bases: TGCAGCGTCCAATACGCCGGGACTAGCGGGAGTGTTGAGCAGTTCTTC. Protein product: CSVQYAGTSGSVEQFF.

The chain is built from TRBV28 and TRBJ2-7; D perhaps matches TRBD2 (5 bases). Trimming removed 5 bases from V and 4 bases from J, with 15 bases in between. Germline CDR1 reads MDHEN; CDR2 reads SYDVKM. This CDR3 has 14 amino acids. The CDR3 loop reads CASSGRRVVYEQYF. For the CDR3, the DNA is TGTGCCAGCAGTGGTCGGCGGGTCGTATACGAGCAGTACTTC.

This rearrangement joins TRBV28 to TRBJ1-1, with D perhaps TRBD1 (5 bases). The V end lost 0 bases, the J end lost 8 bases, and 7 bases lay between the germline ends. Germline loops: CDR1 MDHEN, CDR2 SYDVKM. This CDR3 has 12 amino acids. This CDR3 reads CASSLWGHEAFF. The DNA for the CDR3 is TGTGCCAGCAGTTTATGGGGGCACGAAGCTTTCTTT.

The V call is TRBV6-1, the J call TRBJ2-3, with D possibly being TRBD1 (5 bases). The germline gives CDR1 MNHNS, CDR2 SASEGT. Trimming removed 4 bases at V and 2 bases at J, with 7 bases between. CDR3 size: 13 residues. This CDR3 reads CASSGQPTDTQYF. The CDR3 DNA follows: TGTGCCAGCAGTGGACAGCCCACAGATACGCAGTATTTT.

The chain links TRBV4-1 to TRBJ1-6, with 7 bases lining up with TRBD1. V shed 0 bases and J 6 bases; nucleotides not matched to a gene: 17. Per germline, CDR1 MGHRA and CDR2 YSYEKL. This CDR3 has 20 residues. CDR3 sequence: CASSQDLYGHSDRVNSPLHF. CDR3 coding DNA: TGCGCCAGCAGCCAAGATCTCTACGGCCACTCCGACAGGGTTAATTCACCCCTCCACTTT.

V and J are TRBV6-5 and TRBJ2-2; D is ambiguous. Trimming left V 8 bases short and J 1 base short, with 5 bases between. CDR3 length: 12 amino acids. Germline values: CDR1 MNHEY, CDR2 SVGAGI. CDR3 protein: CASVRNTGELFF. CDR3 sequence (DNA): TGTGCCAGCGTAAGGAACACCGGGGAGCTGTTTTTT.

The rearrangement uses TRBV28 and TRBJ2-2; D ambiguous. This CDR3 has 14 amino acids. Per the germline V gene, CDR1 is MDHEN and CDR2 is SYDVKM. V lost 6 bases and J lost 1, with 9 bases in between. In nucleotides, the CDR3 is TGTGCCAGCAGGGGTTCCCTGAACACCGGGGAGCTGTTTTTT. It specifies CASRGSLNTGELFF.

The chain recombines TRBV27 with TRBJ2-5; D might be TRBD2 (6 bases). The CDR3 extends over 13 amino acids. Trimming removed 6 bases from V and 4 bases from J, with 12 bases in between. CDR1 and CDR2 from the germline V gene are MNHEY and SMNVEV (reference sequence). CDR3 bases: TGTGCCAGCAGGACGGGAGTGCGAGAGACCCAGTACTTC. This gives the protein CASRTGVRETQYF.

The chain recombines TRBV25-1 with TRBJ1-6; weak D call: TRBD1 (5 bases). V was clipped by 2 bases and J by 10 bases, with 15 bases between them. Per germline, CDR1 MGHDK and CDR2 SYGVNS. The CDR3 is 15 residues long. In nucleotides, the CDR3 is TGTGCCAGCAGTGAAATCGGGGGGACTCAATCACCCCTCCACTTT. It is translated as CASSEIGGTQSPLHF.